This TCR beta chain was sequenced in a study of T cell repertoires in cytomegalovirus infection. Study as a whole: An indication of both CMV infection and matching HLA type came from public TCR beta signatures. Study-level results: Dominating the ex vivo response were TCR beta clonotypes that were CMV-specific and HLA-C-restricted. Carriers of CMV and the relevant HLA type were discriminated by public TCR beta frequency.

The CDR3 extends over 15 amino acids. Trimming shortened V by 4 bases and J by 0 bases, and 13 bases separated the two germline ends. CDR1 is DFQATT and CDR2 is SNEGSKA in the germline V gene (reference sequence). TCRdb independently ran MiXCR on the reads; one entry per CDR3 protein. The table shows over 250,000 distinct CDR3 sequences, with 20% to 25% occurring only once. With respect to this clonotype: Its antigen is undetermined.

The chain has TRBV20-1 and TRBJ2-1; D may be TRBD2 (5 bases). The clonotype was recovered from a human donor in good health (CMV status not recorded). Some clones in this sample may be carry-over from other donors' samples. The material was cultured PBMCs, obtained from culture after CMV antigen stimulation. This chain's CDR3 is CSAMVVAGSYNEQFF. The CDR3 DNA reads TGCAGTGCTATGGTGGTGGCGGGCTCCTACAATGAGCAGTTCTTC.